Each of the 32 T cell receptor beta chains below was sequenced from the same sample in a study of blood T cell repertoires in COVID-19. Repertoires were generated with immunoSEQ multiplex PCR, while TCRdb's copy carries only in-frame clones and drops some. The sample lists under 300,000 clones; approximately 80% were seen once. Specimen: peripheral blood. The receptors here all came from an elderly woman with acute or convalescent COVID-19.

The chain recombines TRBV6-5 with TRBJ2-3, with 8 bases identical to TRBD2. Trimming at V came to 0 bases and at J to 2 bases, leaving 4 bases not matched to a gene. In germline, CDR1 is MNHEY, CDR2 SVGAGI. This CDR3 contains 16 residues. This CDR3 reads CASSYSGGGNTDTQYF. The CDR3 DNA is TGTGCCAGCAGTTACTCAGGCGGGGGGAACACAGATACGCAGTATTTT.

This clone was detected only a few times. The V gene is TRBV10-3, the J gene TRBJ1-1; no firm D call. Germline V gene data show CDR1 as ENHRY and CDR2 as SYGVKD. This CDR3 spans 12 amino acids. The germline V and J ends were trimmed by 5 bases and 8 bases, with 12 bases remaining between them. The chain's CDR3 is CAISSDRVEAFF. For the CDR3, the DNA is TGTGCCATCAGTTCCGACCGGGTAGAAGCTTTCTTT.

This chain links TRBV5-1 with TRBJ1-1; 8 nucleotides match TRBD1. CDR1 and CDR2 (germline): SGHRS, YFSETQ. The CDR3 has 15 residues. V shed 4 bases, J shed 5 bases, and the junction held 10 bases outside the gene matches. The CDR3 sequence: CASSDQGARMTEAFF. The CDR3 coding sequence is TGCGCCAGCAGCGATCAGGGGGCGCGAATGACTGAAGCTTTCTTT.

The rearrangement uses TRBV9 and TRBJ1-3; D remains unclear. Germline values: CDR1 SGDLS, CDR2 YYNGEE. Trimming took off 3 bases at V and 3 bases at J, with 16 bases between the two ends. CDR3 length: 16 residues. As DNA, the CDR3 is TGTGCCAGCAGCGCCCTTGCCCCCGGCGGTGGAAACACCATATATTTT. This gives the protein CASSALAPGGGNTIYF.

V usage is TRBV3-1 (or the pseudogene TRBV3-2) and J usage is TRBJ1-6; possibly TRBD1 for D (5 bases). V lost 0 bases and J lost 10, with 16 bases in between. This CDR3 contains 16 residues. Germline values: CDR1 LGHDT, CDR2 YNNKEL (reference sequence). The CDR3 coding sequence is TGTGCCAGCAGCCAAGATATGGGAGGGGACGGATCACCCCTCCACTTT. It translates to CASSQDMGGDGSPLHF.

This chain links TRBV28 with TRBJ1-6; 9 bases match TRBD1. The CDR3 contains 15 residues. Trimming took 4 bases from V and 7 from J; bases not matched to a gene: 5. Germline-derived CDR1 and CDR2 are MDHEN and SYDVKM. The CDR3 loop reads CASSSRDRVNSPLHF. The DNA of the CDR3 is TGTGCCAGCAGTTCCCGGGACAGGGTCAATTCACCCCTCCACTTT.

The rearrangement joins TRBV4-1 to TRBJ1-6; weak D call: TRBD1 (5 bases). The CDR3 extends over 17 amino acids. Trimming took 1 base from V and 0 from J, leaving 10 bases between them. Germline V gene lookup returns CDR1 MGHRA and CDR2 YSYEKL. The CDR3, as DNA: TGCGCCAGCAGCCAAGGACAGCTGAGCTCCTATAATTCACCCCTCCACTTT. This encodes CASSQGQLSSYNSPLHF.

The rearrangement uses TRBV2 and TRBJ1-3, with TRBD1 as a possible D gene (6 bases). With 6 bases removed from V and 0 bases from J, the gap between germline ends came to 9 bases. The length of the CDR3 is 14 residues. CDR1 is SNHLY and CDR2 is FYNNEI in the germline V gene. CDR3 region: CASRDSSSGNTIYF. The CDR3 region has the DNA TGTGCCAGCAGGGACAGCAGCTCTGGAAACACCATATATTTT.

The chain uses TRBV5-1 and TRBJ2-3, with TRBD2 matching 9 bases. The J segment lost 4 bases and the V segment lost 4 bases, leaving 7 bases of the junction unmatched. The V gene's germline CDR1 is SGHRS and CDR2 YFSETQ. The CDR3 has 15 amino acids. The CDR3 sequence is CASSVRGGEADTQYF. CDR3 bases: TGCGCCAGCAGCGTGCGCGGGGGGGAGGCAGATACGCAGTATTTT.

J is TRBJ2-3 and V is TRBV14; 8 positions agree with TRBD1. The CDR3 contains 16 residues. The germline V gene encodes CDR1 SGHDN and CDR2 FVKESK. The V segment lost 4 bases and the J segment 5 bases; nucleotides outside the gene matches: 11. The CDR3 DNA sequence: TGTGCCAGCAGCCTCCTAACAGGGGGAATAGGAGATACGCAGTATTTT. Amino acid sequence: CASSLLTGGIGDTQYF.

V gene TRBV12-3 or TRBV12-4 combines with J gene TRBJ1-2; TRBD1 is a possible D gene (6 bases). V was shortened by 2 bases and J by 2 bases, with 6 bases between the two germline ends. The CDR3 is 13 residues long. The CDR3, as DNA: TGTGCCAGCAGTTTAAGGGGGAACTATGGCTACACCTTC. It is translated as CASSLRGNYGYTF.

The CDR3 loop reads CASSPTTGVHQPQHF. The CDR3 DNA sequence: TGTGCCAGCAGCCCTACTACAGGGGTCCATCAGCCCCAGCATTTT. The chain joins TRBV28 to TRBJ1-5; 7 bases agree with TRBD1. Germline lookup yields CDR1 MDHEN and CDR2 SYDVKM. The CDR3 runs 15 residues. J was trimmed by 5 bases and V by 6 bases; bases with no gene match: 10.

The chain is built from TRBV28 and TRBJ1-4; 7 bases match TRBD1. Unmatched junction bases numbered 5, after V lost 7 bases and J lost 3 bases. CDR3 length: 14 residues. Germline CDR1 MDHEN, CDR2 SYDVKM. The CDR3 nucleotides are TGTGCCAGCACCGGGCAGGGGGCTAATGAAAAACTGTTTTTT. Amino acid sequence: CASTGQGANEKLFF.

The genes are TRBV28 and TRBJ2-3, with TRBD1 as a possible D gene (6 bases). This CDR3 is built from 16 residues. V was cut by 5 bases and J by 0 bases, with 15 bases left in between. Germline V lookup: CDR1 MDHEN, CDR2 SYDVKM. CDR3 sequence reads: CASSPPRTASTDTQYF. The CDR3 nucleotides read TGTGCCAGCAGTCCCCCTAGGACAGCTAGCACAGATACGCAGTATTTT.

This clone was detected only a few times. The chain joins TRBV19 to TRBJ2-7; D call uncertain. The V end lost 3 bases, the J end lost 3 bases, and 9 bases lay between the germline ends. Germline lookup yields CDR1 LNHDA and CDR2 SQIVND (reference sequence). CDR3 length: 13 residues. CDR3 sequence: CASSIHGFYEQYF. For the CDR3, the DNA is TGTGCCAGTAGTATCCACGGGTTCTACGAGCAGTACTTC.

V usage is TRBV28 and J usage is TRBJ1-5; D uncertain. Trimming stripped 7 bases from V and 6 bases from J, with 13 bases between. The CDR3 is made up of 13 amino acids. The germline CDR1 and CDR2 sequences are MDHEN and SYDVKM. The CDR3 is CASIRGSAQPQHF. The CDR3 DNA is TGTGCCAGCATTCGCGGTTCAGCTCAGCCCCAGCATTTT.

The genes are TRBV5-1 and TRBJ1-2; D not resolved. CDR3 length equals 15 residues. With 7 bases removed from V and 1 base from J, the gap between germline ends came to 17 bases. Germline V gene data show CDR1 as SGHRS and CDR2 as YFSETQ. DNA of the CDR3: TGCGCCAGCCGCTCCCAGGAGGGAGTTAACTATGGCTACACCTTC. Amino acid sequence: CASRSQEGVNYGYTF. Looking up the rest from reference TRBV5-1 and TRBJ1-2 gives the full variable domain: KAGVTQTPRYLIKTRGQQVTLSCSPISGHRSVSWYQQTPGQGLQFLFEYFSETQRNKGNFPGRFSGRQFSNSRSEMNVSTLELGDSALYLCASRSQEGVNYGYTFGSGTRLTVV.

The J gene is TRBJ2-7, the V gene TRBV6-5; TRBD1 agrees at 10 bases. CDR3 length: 16 residues. V was pared by 4 bases and J by 4 bases, with 10 bases of the junction left unmatched. Germline CDR1 is MNHEY and CDR2 is SVGAGI. The CDR3 loop reads CASSFKPGQGIYEQYF. In DNA, the CDR3 is TGTGCCAGCAGTTTCAAACCGGGACAGGGGATTTACGAGCAGTACTTC.

The chain recombines TRBV9 with TRBJ2-1; 12 bases fit TRBD2. Unmatched junction bases numbered 17, after V lost 0 bases and J lost 7 bases. The germline CDR1 and CDR2 sequences are SGDLS and YYNGEE. This CDR3 comprises 20 residues. This CDR3 is CASSVATPTSGGHLVNEQFF. The CDR3 DNA follows: TGTGCCAGCAGCGTAGCCACACCCACTAGCGGGGGGCACCTGGTGAATGAGCAGTTCTTC.

The chain links TRBV28 to TRBJ2-7, with unresolved D. Deletions cut 6 bases from V and 4 bases from J, with 22 bases between. Germline loops: CDR1 MDHEN, CDR2 SYDVKM. The CDR3 has 16 residues. As DNA, the CDR3 is TGTGCCAGCAGAATACAGACGGATGGGTATCAGTACGAGCAGTACTTC. It translates to CASRIQTDGYQYEQYF.

In DNA, the CDR3 is TGTGCCACCAGCAGAGATTTAGGACAGGGGCGCGGCTATGGCTACACCTTC. Its translation: CATSRDLGQGRGYGYTF. J is TRBJ1-2 and V is TRBV15, with TRBD1 matching over 9 bases. Trimming took 0 bases from V and 4 from J; bases not matched to a gene: 9. CDR3 length: 17 residues. Germline V gene lookup returns CDR1 LNHNV and CDR2 YYDKDF (reference sequence).

J is TRBJ2-3 and V is TRBV9; D possibly corresponds to TRBD2 (6 bases). Germline CDR1 SGDLS, CDR2 YYNGEE. V lost 4 bases to trimming and J lost 3 bases, with 18 bases between them. The CDR3 sequence is 16 residues long. The CDR3: CASSFGGMGGTDTQYF. The CDR3 region has the DNA TGTGCCAGCAGCTTCGGAGGGATGGGTGGGACAGATACGCAGTATTTT.

The rearrangement links TRBV2 to TRBJ2-1, with 10 bases matching TRBD1. This CDR3 contains 15 residues. V shed 3 bases, J shed 5 bases, and the junction held 4 bases outside the gene matches. Germline V gives CDR1 SNHLY, CDR2 FYNNEI. The CDR3 is CASSEWGTGDNEQFF. The DNA for the CDR3 is TGTGCCAGCAGTGAGTGGGGGACAGGGGACAATGAGCAGTTCTTC.

This clone turned up a few times. V usage is TRBV6-5 and J usage is TRBJ2-6, with 8 bases fitting TRBD1. In germline, CDR1 is MNHEY, CDR2 SVGAGI. This CDR3 is 15 amino acids long. V trimming: 7 bases; J trimming: 4 bases; junction bases outside the gene matches: 6. CDR3 in DNA: TGTGCCAGCACCATGAACAGGGGGGGGGCCAACGTCCTGACTTTC. Protein: CASTMNRGGANVLTF.

This clone came up many times. The chain carries TRBV10-3 and TRBJ2-3; D may be TRBD2 (5 bases). In germline, CDR1 is ENHRY, CDR2 SYGVKD. Trimming removed 10 bases at V and 3 bases at J, with 8 bases between. The CDR3 contains 11 residues. CDR3 bases: TGTGCCACGAGCGGAACAGATACGCAGTATTTT. It specifies CATSGTDTQYF.

This clone was counted only a few times. One end of the junction is discordant with germline, which a read error may explain. The chain is built from TRBV28 and TRBJ1-5; TRBD1 matches at 7 bases. The CDR3 runs to 12 residues. Germline CDR1 and CDR2: MDHEN and SYDVKM. The CDR3 coding sequence is TGTGCCTGCAGGGGGGGGAATCAGCCCCAGCATTTT. This sequence encodes CACRGGNQPQHF.

This clone was seen more than once but under ten times. The J gene is TRBJ2-1, the V gene TRBV15; TRBD1 matches at 9 bases. The germline V gene has CDR1 LNHNV and CDR2 YYDKDF (reference sequence). V was clipped by 0 bases and J by 4 bases; unmatched bases: 4. The CDR3 is made up of 16 amino acids. In DNA, the CDR3 is TGTGCCACCAGCAGAGATCTCGGGACAGGGTACAATGAGCAGTTCTTC. This codes for CATSRDLGTGYNEQFF.

The rearrangement uses TRBV28 and TRBJ1-3; a weak D match, TRBD1 (6 bases). The CDR3 is 16 amino acids. Per germline, CDR1 MDHEN and CDR2 SYDVKM. Trimming stripped 6 bases from V and 0 bases from J, with 15 bases between. CDR3 nucleotide sequence: TGTGCCAGCAGCAGGGGCGACAGGAGCTCTGGAAACACCATATATTTT. This translates into CASSRGDRSSGNTIYF.

About this clone: The same CDR3 arises from other DNA sequences in this sample as well. This chain connects TRBV18 to TRBJ1-1; D is unresolved. CDR1 KGHSH and CDR2 LQKENI come from the germline V gene. V lost 0 bases and J 0 bases, leaving 8 bases between the germline ends. The CDR3 loop spans 15 amino acids. The CDR3 region is CASSPPPGMNTEAFF. DNA of the CDR3: TGTGCCAGCTCACCACCGCCGGGGATGAACACTGAAGCTTTCTTT.

The chain links TRBV19 to TRBJ1-5; 11 nucleotides match TRBD1. The CDR3 length is 18 residues. CDR1 LNHDA and CDR2 SQIVND come from the germline V gene (reference sequence). V was pared by 4 bases and J by 3 bases, with 11 bases of the junction left unmatched. This CDR3 is CASSTTGTGGSFNQPQHF. The CDR3 DNA follows: TGTGCCAGTAGTACCACCGGGACAGGGGGTTCCTTCAATCAGCCCCAGCATTTT.

The chain is built from TRBV6-5 and TRBJ2-2; TRBD2 is a possible D gene (5 bases). The CDR3 is 14 amino acids. Germline CDR1 MNHEY, CDR2 SVGAGI. V lost 8 bases and J lost 4, with 14 bases in between. The CDR3 DNA sequence: TGTGCCAGCTCGGGATTTGGCGGCACCGGGGAGCTGTTTTTT. Its translation is CASSGFGGTGELFF.

This clone was counted a single time. V and J are TRBV13 and TRBJ1-1; tentative D call: TRBD1 (5 bases). The CDR3 runs 12 residues. Per germline, CDR1 PRHDT and CDR2 FYEKMQ (reference sequence). V lost 5 bases, J lost 7 bases, and 11 bases lay in between. The CDR3 sequence: CASSPRGNEAFF. CDR3 bases: TGTGCCAGCAGCCCTAGGGGAAATGAAGCTTTCTTT.